The 32 T cell receptor beta chains below all came from one sample that was sequenced in a study of CD8 T cells in ankylosing spondylitis. TCRdb independently ran MiXCR on the 5' RACE reads; one entry per CDR3 protein. The table records over 450,000 distinct CDR3 sequences, roughly 12% of them present only once. Whole-study findings and limits: Among TCR beta sequences, a motif of eight highly homologous variants appeared characteristic of ankylosing spondylitis blood.

For these receptors, no antigen is known. Sequenced input: blood, either unsorted or a sorted T cell fraction (not recorded which). The receptors originated from a male donor with ankylosing spondylitis.

The chain employs TRBV15 and TRBJ2-1; D unclear. Germline CDR1 is LNHNV and CDR2 is YYDKDF (reference sequence). The CDR3 runs 16 residues. The germline V and J ends were trimmed by 5 bases and 9 bases, with 23 bases remaining between them. The CDR3 reads CATSDRRTAGLGEQFF. In DNA form, the CDR3 reads TGTGCCACCAGCGATCGGCGGACCGCCGGTTTAGGTGAGCAGTTCTTC.

This clonotype was observed a few times. The chain joins TRBV10-3 to TRBJ2-1; 9 bases fit TRBD2. Trimming removed 3 bases from V and 4 bases from J; junction bases left unmatched: 7. Germline CDR1 ENHRY, CDR2 SYGVKD. The CDR3 runs 16 residues. The CDR3 is CAISDSTSGQYNEQFF. In DNA form, the CDR3 reads TGTGCCATCAGTGACTCTACTAGCGGGCAATACAATGAGCAGTTCTTC.

This clonotype occurred many times. The chain combines TRBV7-9 with TRBJ1-1; D may be TRBD1 (6 bases). Germline CDR1 and CDR2: SEHNR and FQNEAQ (reference sequence). Trimming removed 7 bases from V and 0 bases from J, with 15 bases in between. The CDR3 is 15 residues long. The CDR3 DNA reads TGTGCCAGCACCTGGGGGGGGCCCGTGAACACTGAAGCTTTCTTT. This encodes CASTWGGPVNTEAFF.

The chain couples TRBV27 to TRBJ2-2; D may match TRBD1 or TRBD2 (5 bases each). CDR1 is MNHEY, CDR2 SMNVEV, per germline (reference sequence). The CDR3 covers 17 residues. The germline V and J ends were trimmed by 3 bases and 0 bases, with 14 bases remaining between them. The CDR3: CASSLDRDLANTGELFF. The CDR3 DNA reads as TGTGCCAGCAGTTTGGACCGGGACCTCGCGAACACCGGGGAGCTGTTTTTT.

V usage is TRBV4-1 and J usage is TRBJ2-2, with 10 positions matching TRBD2. The germline CDR1 and CDR2 sequences are MGHRA and YSYEKL. Trimming removed 0 bases from V and 5 bases from J; junction bases left unmatched: 3. The CDR3 is 16 residues long. The DNA for the CDR3 is TGCGCCAGCAGCCAAGAACTAGCGGGACGGACCGGGGAGCTGTTTTTT. Its protein product is CASSQELAGRTGELFF.

This clonotype was detected only a few times. Here the CDR3 reads CSARPRTGPYGYTF. The CDR3 region has the DNA TGCAGTGCTAGACCAAGGACAGGACCTTATGGCTACACCTTC. The V gene is TRBV20-1, the J gene TRBJ1-2, with TRBD1 matching 7 bases. The trim removed 2 bases at V and 5 bases at J, leaving 8 bases unmatched. The CDR3 extends over 14 amino acids. Germline-derived CDR1 and CDR2 are DFQATT and SNEGSKA (reference sequence).

This clonotype showed up just a few times. The genes are TRBV10-2 and TRBJ2-1; D assignment may be TRBD1 or TRBD2 (6 bases each). Germline CDR1 reads WSHSY; CDR2 reads SAAADI. The V end was cut by 7 bases, the J end by 0 bases, with 10 bases between. The CDR3 totals 14 residues. CDR3 sequence: CASMRDNSYNEQFF. CDR3 sequence (DNA): TGCGCCAGCATGCGGGACAACTCCTACAATGAGCAGTTCTTC.

The chain has TRBV5-6 and TRBJ1-5; D might be TRBD1 (6 bases). CDR1 and CDR2 from the germline V gene are SGHDT and YYEEEE. V lost 6 bases to trimming and J lost 7 bases, with 17 bases between them. The CDR3 totals 14 residues. In DNA form, the CDR3 reads TGTGCCAGCACCCTAAGCAGGGGAGGCCAGCCCCAGCATTTT. Its translation: CASTLSRGGQPQHF.

The chain has TRBV25-1 and TRBJ1-3; D is uncertain. The CDR3 totals 13 residues. The V end lost 6 bases, the J end lost 1 base, and 7 bases lay between the germline ends. Germline lookup yields CDR1 MGHDK and CDR2 SYGVNS. DNA for the CDR3: TGTGCCAGCAGACGAGTATCTGGAAACACCATATATTTT. This codes for CASRRVSGNTIYF.

This clonotype was seen only a few times. The chain has TRBV7-8 and TRBJ2-5, with D tentatively TRBD2 (6 bases). The ends were cut back, 1 base at V and 7 bases at J, with 13 bases in the middle. The V gene's germline CDR1 is SGHVS and CDR2 FQNEAQ. The CDR3 is 14 residues long. CDR3 sequence reads: CASSLGGREVTQYF. The CDR3 DNA is TGTGCCAGCAGCTTAGGTGGCAGGGAGGTGACCCAGTACTTC.

This clonotype has more than one count but fewer than ten. This chain joins TRBV7-8 and TRBJ2-7; no firm D call. CDR3 length: 14 residues. From germline, CDR1 is SGHVS and CDR2 FQNEAQ. Trimming removed 3 bases at V and 4 bases at J, with 13 bases between. The CDR3 bases are TGTGCCAGCAGCTTCTCTAGGGTTGGTTACGAGCAGTACTTC. As protein: CASSFSRVGYEQYF.

This chain links TRBV12-3 or TRBV12-4 with TRBJ1-1; no clear D gene. V lost 0 bases, J lost 5 bases, and 4 bases lay in between. CDR3 size: 12 residues. DNA for the CDR3: TGTGCCAGCAGTTTAGCCCAGACTGAAGCTTTCTTT. Translating it yields CASSLAQTEAFF.

The chain carries TRBV7-9 and TRBJ1-1; TRBD1 agrees at 7 bases. CDR3 length: 13 residues. Germline CDR1 reads SEHNR; CDR2 reads FQNEAQ (reference sequence). After removal of 6 bases from V and 5 bases from J, the junction contained 6 bases not matched to a gene. The CDR3 nucleotides read TGTGCCAGCAGTTTTACAGGGGAGACTGAAGCTTTCTTT. The encoded protein is CASSFTGETEAFF.

The chain couples TRBV20-1 to TRBJ2-5; D remains unclear. This CDR3 spans 14 amino acids. CDR1 DFQATT and CDR2 SNEGSKA come from the germline V gene (reference sequence). Trimming took 3 bases from V and 0 from J, leaving 11 bases between them. DNA for the CDR3: TGCAGTGCTAGTAGCAGCCTGTACCAAGAGACCCAGTACTTC. Protein product: CSASSSLYQETQYF.

The chain recombines TRBV20-1 with TRBJ1-5; D is undetermined. In germline, CDR1 is DFQATT, CDR2 SNEGSKA (reference sequence). The CDR3 is made up of 15 amino acids. The ends were cut back, 1 base at V and 0 bases at J, with 10 bases in the middle. For the CDR3, the DNA is TGCAGTGCTAGAGGCCCCCTTTATAGCAATCAGCCCCAGCATTTT. Amino acids: CSARGPLYSNQPQHF.

CDR3 protein: CATSGTGTSGASSYNEQFF. For the CDR3, the DNA is TGTGCCACCAGTGGAACCGGGACTAGCGGAGCCAGCTCCTACAATGAGCAGTTCTTC. This chain uses TRBV24-1 with TRBJ2-1; 11 positions agree with TRBD2. Germline V CDR1 and CDR2: KGHDR, SFDVKD. The J segment lost 0 bases and the V segment lost 5 bases, leaving 11 bases of the junction unmatched. The CDR3 spans 19 residues.

This clonotype was detected only a few times. The gene calls are TRBV4-2 and TRBJ2-3; D may be TRBD2 (6 bases). The CDR3 spans 16 residues. Germline V gene sequence: CDR1 LGHNA, CDR2 YNFKEQ. V was cut by 1 base and J by 4 bases, with 15 bases left in between. CDR3 coding DNA: TGTGCCAGCAGCCAAGCGGAGGGAGACGACTCAGATACGCAGTATTTT. Its protein product is CASSQAEGDDSDTQYF.

This clonotype has at least ten counts. This chain connects TRBV4-2 to TRBJ1-2; D gene ambiguous. The V end lost 2 bases, the J end lost 6 bases, and 16 bases lay between the germline ends. The germline CDR1 and CDR2 sequences are LGHNA and YNFKEQ. The CDR3 contains 15 residues. The CDR3 protein is CASSQTPGPVDGYTF. CDR3 DNA sequence: TGTGCCAGCAGCCAAACCCCGGGCCCCGTTGATGGCTACACCTTC.

The rearrangement joins TRBV7-9 to TRBJ1-2; D unclear. The CDR3 runs to 13 residues. Trimming took 3 bases from V and 8 from J, leaving 13 bases between them. The germline V gene has CDR1 SEHNR and CDR2 FQNEAQ (reference sequence). The DNA for the CDR3 is TGTGCCAGCAGCTTCGACCGGTCTAGAGGCTACACCTTC. Its translation is CASSFDRSRGYTF.

Ten or more counts support this clonotype. One end of the junction does not line up with germline, which may come from a read error. The CDR3 loop is CASSEGETQYF. The DNA for the CDR3 is TGCGCCAGCAGCGAAGGAGAGACCCAGTACTTC. The chain is built from TRBV2 and TRBJ2-5, with no clear D. The CDR3 extends over 11 amino acids. Germline CDR1 SNHLY, CDR2 FYNNEI. Full variable domain (missing parts from reference TRBV2 and TRBJ2-5): EPEVTQTPSHQVTQMGQEVILRCVPISNHLYFYWYRQILGQKVEFLVSFYNNEISEKSEIFDDQFSVERPDGSNFTLKIRSTKLEDSAMYFCASSEGETQYFGPGTRLLVL.

The chain uses TRBV20-1 and TRBJ2-3; TRBD2 matches 12 bases. V dropped 6 bases and J dropped 5; count of bases not matched to a gene: 12. The germline V gene encodes CDR1 DFQATT and CDR2 SNEGSKA (reference sequence). This CDR3 has 16 residues. This CDR3 reads CSAPPGLAGSVDTQYF. CDR3 sequence (DNA): TGCAGTGCACCGCCGGGACTAGCGGGCTCAGTAGATACGCAGTATTTT.

In this sample, this clonotype turned up a few times. The chain has TRBV6-1 and TRBJ2-5; D assignment may be TRBD1 or TRBD2 (6 bases each). The V gene's germline CDR1 is MNHNS and CDR2 SASEGT. The CDR3 is 17 residues long. The ends were cut back, 6 bases at V and 1 base at J, with 21 bases in the middle. This CDR3 is CASRDRGLADFQETQYF. In nucleotides, the CDR3 is TGTGCCAGCAGGGACCGGGGGCTAGCCGACTTCCAAGAGACCCAGTACTTC.

This clonotype was counted between two and nine times. V usage is TRBV6-1 and J usage is TRBJ1-3; a possible D gene is TRBD1 (5 bases). V shed 5 bases and J shed 0 bases, with 8 bases lying between them. The germline CDR1 and CDR2 sequences are MNHNS and SASEGT. This CDR3 is 14 amino acids long. The CDR3 DNA follows: TGTGCCAGCAGTCCACAGGCCTCTGGAAACACCATATATTTT. It codes for CASSPQASGNTIYF.

This sequence joins TRBV12-3 or TRBV12-4 and TRBJ1-3; unclear D gene. V gave up 4 bases and J gave up 5 bases, with 9 bases separating them. This CDR3 has 13 amino acids. CDR3 amino acids: CASSSLLRNTIYF. The CDR3 nucleotides read TGTGCCAGCAGTTCCCTCCTAAGAAACACCATATATTTT.

This clonotype was detected only a few times. The chain has TRBV2 and TRBJ2-5, with D possibly being TRBD2 (6 bases). The CDR3 sequence is 15 residues long. Trimming cost V 6 bases and J 2 bases, with 16 bases left between them. Germline V gives CDR1 SNHLY, CDR2 FYNNEI. Written as DNA, the CDR3 is TGTGCCAGCAGGAGCCTGGGCGGGGCTCAAGAGACCCAGTACTTC. Translating it yields CASRSLGGAQETQYF.

The chain combines TRBV7-2 with TRBJ2-7; possible D gene TRBD1, 6 bases. This CDR3 region has 15 residues. Germline CDR1 SGHTA, CDR2 FQGNSA. V shed 5 bases and J shed 0 bases, with 14 bases lying between them. Written as DNA, the CDR3 is TGTGCCAGCAGCCGTCGGGACACATACTCCTACGAGCAGTACTTC. As protein: CASSRRDTYSYEQYF. Drawing the rest from reference TRBV7-2 and TRBJ2-7, the complete variable domain is GAGVSQSPSNKVTEKGKDVELRCDPISGHTALYWYRQSLGQGLEFLIYFQGNSAPDKSGLPSDRFSAERTGGSVSTLTIQRTQQEDSAVYLCASSRRDTYSYEQYFGPGTRLTVT.

J is TRBJ1-2 and V is TRBV9; D is possibly TRBD1 (5 bases). Per germline, CDR1 SGDLS and CDR2 YYNGEE. V was pared by 0 bases and J by 4 bases, with 10 bases between. The CDR3 has 14 residues. This CDR3 reads CASSVGGLSYGYTF. In DNA form, the CDR3 reads TGTGCCAGCAGCGTAGGGGGCCTTAGCTATGGCTACACCTTC. Filled out from reference TRBV9 and TRBJ1-2, the complete variable domain reads DSGVTQTPKHLITATGQRVTLRCSPRSGDLSVYWYQQSLDQGLQFLIQYYNGEERAKGNILERFSAQQFPDLHSELNLSSLELGDSALYFCASSVGGLSYGYTFGSGTRLTVV.

This clonotype occurred many times. This chain connects TRBV2 to TRBJ2-3; TRBD2 might be the D (5 bases). This CDR3 has 15 residues. Germline V gene sequence: CDR1 SNHLY, CDR2 FYNNEI. The V end was cut by 4 bases, the J end by 3 bases, with 14 bases between. The CDR3 reads CASSVVSRGTDTQYF. The CDR3 DNA reads TGTGCCAGCAGTGTAGTCTCTCGCGGGACAGATACGCAGTATTTT.

J is TRBJ1-1 and V is TRBV20-1; D is unclear. CDR1 and CDR2 from the germline V gene are DFQATT and SNEGSKA (reference sequence). The CDR3 spans 14 residues. V gave up 0 bases and J gave up 6 bases, with 14 bases separating them. DNA for the CDR3: TGCAGTGCTAGAGATAGACGTGGGTTCCCTGAAGCTTTCTTT. Amino acids: CSARDRRGFPEAFF.

There are many counts of this clonotype. The chain has TRBV5-5 and TRBJ2-3; D is unresolved. Germline V lookup: CDR1 SGHKS, CDR2 YYEKEE (reference sequence). The CDR3 totals 13 residues. The V end lost 4 bases, the J end lost 6 bases, and 12 bases lay between the germline ends. CDR3 DNA sequence: TGTGCCAGCAGCCCAGACCTCGGGGATACGCAGTATTTT. Its translation: CASSPDLGDTQYF.

The J gene is TRBJ2-3, the V gene TRBV20-1, with TRBD2 matching over 10 bases. The CDR3 loop spans 16 amino acids. The V gene end was trimmed by 5 bases and the J gene end by 5 bases; junction bases not matched to a gene: 13. Germline CDR1 is DFQATT and CDR2 is SNEGSKA (reference sequence). Written as DNA, the CDR3 is TGCAGTGCTGGCCCGGGGCTAGCGGGAGTAGGAGATACGCAGTATTTT. Translation: CSAGPGLAGVGDTQYF.

This clonotype was counted between two and nine times. The V gene is TRBV7-2, the J gene TRBJ1-1, with a tentative D call TRBD1 (5 bases). Germline V lookup: CDR1 SGHTA, CDR2 FQGNSA. Deletions cut 2 bases from V and 5 bases from J, with 15 bases between. The CDR3 covers 15 residues. Written as DNA, the CDR3 is TGTGCCAGCAGCTTATCGGCCAGGGAAGGGACTGAAGCTTTCTTT. This encodes CASSLSAREGTEAFF.